These 31 T cell receptor beta chains were all obtained from the same sample, sequenced in a study of blood T cell repertoires in COVID-19. Generated by immunoSEQ multiplex PCR, the TCRdb table keeps only in-frame clones and is missing some. Among more than 150,000 clones listed, approximately 80% were seen once. Sequencing input: PBMCs or T cells enriched from blood (not recorded which). These receptors originate from a man in his fifties or sixties who had been exposed to COVID-19.

This rearrangement joins TRBV7-2 to TRBJ1-3; D might be TRBD1 (5 bases). The CDR3 extends over 16 amino acids. Germline CDR1 and CDR2: SGHTA and FQGNSA. V was pared by 3 bases and J by 1 base, with 13 bases between. Here the CDR3 DNA reads TGTGCCAGCAGCTTCGGAGGGGCGAATTCTGGAAACACCATATATTTT. This gives the protein CASSFGGANSGNTIYF. Complete variable domain (other parts from reference TRBV7-2 and TRBJ1-3): GAGVSQSPSNKVTEKGKDVELRCDPISGHTALYWYRQSLGQGLEFLIYFQGNSAPDKSGLPSDRFSAERTGGSVSTLTIQRTQQEDSAVYLCASSFGGANSGNTIYFGEGSWLTVV.

V and J are TRBV7-9 and TRBJ1-1; D unclear. Germline V gene lookup returns CDR1 SEHNR and CDR2 FQNEAQ (reference sequence). V dropped 1 base and J dropped 8 bases, with 8 bases sitting between them. The CDR3 runs 12 residues. The chain's CDR3 is CASSLGWREAFF. The CDR3 DNA follows: TGTGCCAGCAGCTTAGGGTGGAGGGAAGCTTTCTTT. The full variable domain, rest sourced from reference TRBV7-9 and TRBJ1-1, is DTGVSQNPRHKITKRGQNVTFRCDPISEHNRLYWYRQTLGQGPEFLTYFQNEAQLEKSRLLSDRFSAERPKGSFSTLEIQRTEQGDSAMYLCASSLGWREAFFGQGTRLTVV.

The chain recombines TRBV6-1 with TRBJ1-6; D unresolved. This CDR3 has 16 residues. The V and J ends lost 2 bases and 0 bases respectively, with 8 bases between them. From germline, CDR1 is MNHNS and CDR2 SASEGT. CDR3 DNA sequence: TGTGCCAGCAGTGAACTCACGAGCTCCTATAATTCACCCCTCCACTTT. Translation: CASSELTSSYNSPLHF.

The V call is TRBV6-5, the J call TRBJ2-1; D is possibly TRBD2 (5 bases). This CDR3 has 14 amino acids. The germline CDR1 and CDR2 sequences are MNHEY and SVGAGI. V dropped 2 bases and J dropped 10 bases, with 15 bases sitting between them. The CDR3 DNA sequence: TGTGCCAGCAGTTACCCGGACTCCTACGGAGAGCAGTTCTTC. Protein product: CASSYPDSYGEQFF.

This clone appeared once. The chain is built from TRBV24-1 and TRBJ1-1; 8 bases are shared with TRBD1. Germline V gives CDR1 KGHDR, CDR2 SFDVKD. Germline trimming cut 4 bases from V and 8 bases from J; bases unmatched to any gene: 14. The CDR3 is 16 amino acids. CDR3 region: CATSEAGQGGWKEAFF. The CDR3 DNA reads as TGTGCCACCAGTGAGGCCGGACAGGGTGGGTGGAAAGAAGCTTTCTTT.

The chain carries TRBV27 and TRBJ2-7, with D perhaps matching TRBD2 (5 bases). V lost 6 bases and J 9 bases, leaving 15 bases between the germline ends. The V gene's germline CDR1 is MNHEY and CDR2 SMNVEV (reference sequence). The CDR3 contains 12 residues. CDR3 DNA: TGTGCCAGCAGCCCAGCGGTGGGTACGCAGTACTTC. It specifies CASSPAVGTQYF.

The chain is built from TRBV18 and TRBJ1-1; D is ambiguous. The CDR3 spans 13 residues. V lost 6 bases and J lost 4, with 12 bases in between. Germline V gene sequence: CDR1 KGHSH, CDR2 LQKENI. The CDR3 spells CASSLRETTEAFF. CDR3 nucleotide sequence: TGTGCCAGCTCTCTGCGGGAGACCACTGAAGCTTTCTTT.

This clone occurred once. The chain links TRBV10-3 to TRBJ2-7; D perhaps matches TRBD1 (6 bases). V was shortened by 2 bases and J by 3 bases, with 11 bases between the two germline ends. Germline CDR1 and CDR2: ENHRY and SYGVKD. This CDR3 has 14 residues. The CDR3: CAISEEQGGYEQYF. Here the CDR3 DNA reads TGTGCCATCAGTGAGGAACAGGGCGGCTACGAGCAGTACTTC.

The chain recombines TRBV11-3 with TRBJ2-3; TRBD2 matches at 7 bases. J gave up 10 bases and V 7 bases, and 11 bases lay outside the gene matches. Looked up from germline, CDR1 is SGHNT and CDR2 is YENEEA. The CDR3 totals 13 residues. The CDR3 is CASNSKRDSAQYF. The DNA of the CDR3 is TGTGCCAGCAACTCAAAGCGGGACTCAGCGCAGTATTTT. Filled out from reference TRBV11-3 and TRBJ2-3, the complete variable domain reads EAGVVQSPRYKIIEKKQPVAFWCNPISGHNTLYWYLQNLGQGPELLIRYENEEAVDDSQLPKDRFSAERLKGVDSTLKIQPAELGDSAVYLCASNSKRDSAQYFGPGTRLTVL.

J is TRBJ2-4 and V is TRBV6-5; possibly TRBD1 for D (6 bases). The CDR3 length is 15 residues. V lost 5 bases, J lost 3 bases, and 14 bases lay in between. CDR1 MNHEY and CDR2 SVGAGI come from the germline V gene. In nucleotides, the CDR3 is TGTGCCAGCAGTCGCTTGGGGGCGGGCAAAAACATTCAGTACTTC. Translating gives CASSRLGAGKNIQYF.

This clone was seen at least ten times. The gene calls are TRBV6-2 or TRBV6-3 and TRBJ2-5; maybe TRBD1 (7 bases). This CDR3 contains 16 residues. Germline CDR1 and CDR2: MNHEY and SVGEGT. Trimming shortened V by 4 bases and J by 5 bases, and 20 bases separated the two germline ends. Here the CDR3 DNA reads TGTGCCAGCAGTTCCCCCCAGGAGGGGGCCAGGGAGACCCAGTACTTC. This gives the protein CASSSPQEGARETQYF.

V usage is TRBV2 and J usage is TRBJ1-2, with TRBD1 as a possible D gene (6 bases). CDR3 length: 12 residues. Trimming shortened V by 7 bases and J by 3 bases, and 9 bases separated the two germline ends. Germline loops: CDR1 SNHLY, CDR2 FYNNEI. The CDR3: CASKDSYYGYTF. For the CDR3, the DNA is TGTGCCAGCAAGGACAGTTACTATGGCTACACCTTC.

This clone showed up just once. V gene TRBV9 combines with J gene TRBJ1-2; TRBD1 aligns across 10 bases. Per the germline V gene, CDR1 is SGDLS and CDR2 is YYNGEE. There are 16 residues in the CDR3. After removal of 3 bases from V and 6 bases from J, the junction contained 11 bases not matched to a gene. The CDR3 is CASSAEGGQGRDGYTF. For the CDR3, the DNA is TGTGCCAGCAGCGCCGAGGGGGGACAGGGGAGGGATGGCTACACCTTC.

This sequence joins TRBV7-7 and TRBJ2-5, with 8 bases aligning to TRBD1. The CDR3 is 15 residues long. Germline V gene lookup returns CDR1 SSHAT and CDR2 FNYEAQ (reference sequence). J was trimmed by 8 bases and V by 4 bases; bases with no gene match: 12. As DNA, the CDR3 is TGTGCCAGCAGCTCCGGGACAGGCCCGTTAGGAACCCAGTACTTC. Residues: CASSSGTGPLGTQYF.

DNA for the CDR3: TGCAGCGTTGAAGGGGCGTTGAACACTGAAGCTTTCTTT. Translated, it gives CSVEGALNTEAFF. The V and J genes are TRBV29-1 and TRBJ1-1; D call uncertain. V shed 1 base and J shed 0 bases, with 6 bases lying between them. The CDR3 covers 13 residues. From germline, CDR1 is SQVTM and CDR2 ANQGSEA.

This clone was seen once. The chain recombines TRBV30 with TRBJ2-7; tentatively, D is TRBD1 (5 bases). This CDR3 spans 11 amino acids. The ends were cut back, 5 bases at V and 1 base at J, with 6 bases in the middle. The germline CDR1 and CDR2 sequences are GTSNPN and SVGIG (reference sequence). CDR3 coding DNA: TGTGCCTGGGACAGATCCTACGAGCAGTACTTC. This sequence encodes CAWDRSYEQYF. Using reference TRBV30 and TRBJ2-7 for the parts outside the CDR3, the full variable domain is SQTIHQWPATLVQPVGSPLSLECTVEGTSNPNLYWYRQAAGRGLQLLFYSVGIGQISSEVPQNLSASRPQDRQFILSSKKLLLSDSGFYLCAWDRSYEQYFGPGTRLTVT.

The chain uses TRBV15 and TRBJ2-2; 13 bases map to TRBD2. Losses at the gene ends were 0 bases for V and 8 bases for J; bases not matched to a gene: 6. The CDR3 is 17 residues long. Germline assignment: CDR1 LNHNV and CDR2 YYDKDF (reference sequence). CDR3: CATSRDRTSGSAGELFF. The CDR3 DNA sequence: TGTGCCACCAGCAGAGATAGGACTAGCGGGAGTGCAGGGGAGCTGTTTTTT. Using reference TRBV15 and TRBJ2-2 for the parts outside the CDR3, the full variable domain is DAMVIQNPRYQVTQFGKPVTLSCSQTLNHNVMYWYQQKSSQAPKLLFHYYDKDFNNEADTPDNFQSRRPNTSFCFLDIRSPGLGDTAMYLCATSRDRTSGSAGELFFGEGSRLTVL.

The DNA of the CDR3 is TGTGCCAGTAGCCAAGTCAGACTAGCGGGAGGGGATGAGCAGTTCTTC. This encodes CASSQVRLAGGDEQFF. The rearrangement links TRBV19 to TRBJ2-1, with 14 bases fitting TRBD2. CDR3 length: 16 amino acids. V lost 6 bases, J lost 8 bases, and 9 bases stayed unmatched. Looked up from germline, CDR1 is LNHDA and CDR2 is SQIVND (reference sequence).

The rearrangement joins TRBV30 to TRBJ2-1, with 8 nucleotides matching TRBD2. Germline CDR1 is GTSNPN and CDR2 is SVGIG (reference sequence). The CDR3 is made up of 16 amino acids. Germline trimming cut 4 bases from V and 4 bases from J; bases unmatched to any gene: 12. In nucleotides, the CDR3 is TGTGCCTGGAACCTCCTTAGCGGGATTGGATACAATGAGCAGTTCTTC. This encodes CAWNLLSGIGYNEQFF.

The genes are TRBV29-1 and TRBJ1-1; D is ambiguous. The V end lost 3 bases, the J end lost 1 base, and 6 bases lay between the germline ends. Germline V lookup: CDR1 SQVTM, CDR2 ANQGSEA. This CDR3 has 12 residues. The CDR3 nucleotides are TGCAGCGTTGACAGGTCGAACACTGAAGCTTTCTTT. As protein: CSVDRSNTEAFF.

This sequence joins TRBV6-5 and TRBJ1-1; D unclear. The CDR3 runs 13 residues. The V gene lost 7 bases and the J gene lost 4 bases, with 13 bases spanning the gap. Germline V lookup: CDR1 MNHEY, CDR2 SVGAGI. The CDR3 spells CASTPREGTEAFF. CDR3 sequence (DNA): TGTGCCAGCACCCCGCGGGAGGGCACTGAAGCTTTCTTT.

This clone has only one observation. This chain links TRBV19 with TRBJ1-1; 7 positions match TRBD1. CDR1 LNHDA and CDR2 SQIVND come from the germline V gene (reference sequence). This CDR3 spans 14 amino acids. Trimming removed 4 bases from V and 2 bases from J; junction bases left unmatched: 4. CDR3 sequence reads: CASSKQGLNTEAFF. DNA for the CDR3: TGTGCCAGTAGTAAACAGGGGCTTAACACTGAAGCTTTCTTT.

V is TRBV11-2 and J is TRBJ2-2; the D gene is possibly TRBD2 (6 bases). The CDR3 loop spans 16 amino acids. CDR1 and CDR2 from the germline V gene are SGHAT and FQNNGV. Trimming shortened V by 5 bases and J by 7 bases, and 20 bases separated the two germline ends. Here the CDR3 DNA reads TGTGCCAGCAGCCCTGTGGGGAGTTTGGAGGGCGGGGAGCTGTTTTTT. Its translation: CASSPVGSLEGGELFF.

In its sample, this clone was seen a few times. This sequence joins TRBV5-6 and TRBJ1-4, with D uncertain. V was trimmed by 9 bases and J by 4 bases, leaving 16 bases between them. This CDR3 has 14 residues. Germline V gene data show CDR1 as SGHDT and CDR2 as YYEEEE. CDR3 loop: CATITPRGNEKLFF. The CDR3, as DNA: TGTGCCACCATCACGCCCAGAGGTAATGAAAAACTGTTTTTT. Full variable domain (remainder filled in from reference TRBV5-6 and TRBJ1-4): DAGVTQSPTHLIKTRGQQVTLRCSPKSGHDTVSWYQQALGQGPQFIFQYYEEEERQRGNFPDRFSGHQFPNYSSELNVNALLLGDSALYLCATITPRGNEKLFFGSGTQLSVL.

The chain couples TRBV10-3 to TRBJ2-3, with D tentatively TRBD1 (6 bases). The ends were cut back, 4 bases at V and 0 bases at J, with 11 bases in the middle. The CDR3 is made up of 15 amino acids. From germline, CDR1 is ENHRY and CDR2 SYGVKD. Written as DNA, the CDR3 is TGTGCCATCAGTGGGCAGGGGTATAGCACAGATACGCAGTATTTT. Its translation: CAISGQGYSTDTQYF.

This chain uses TRBV10-3 with TRBJ2-2; D is possibly TRBD2 (5 bases). This CDR3 is built from 16 residues. The germline V gene encodes CDR1 ENHRY and CDR2 SYGVKD. V was shortened by 4 bases and J by 2 bases, with 14 bases between the two germline ends. The CDR3 region is CAISAIERSNTGELFF. CDR3 in DNA: TGTGCCATCAGTGCAATTGAGCGGAGTAACACCGGGGAGCTGTTTTTT.

This chain links TRBV3-1 (or the pseudogene TRBV3-2) with TRBJ2-7; D perhaps matches TRBD1 (5 bases). Germline V CDR1 and CDR2: LGHDT, YNNKEL (reference sequence). The germline V and J ends were trimmed by 5 bases and 6 bases, with 14 bases remaining between them. This CDR3 contains 13 residues. The CDR3 nucleotides are TGTGCCAGCAGCGGGGTCCCCCAGGGCGAGCAGTACTTC. This encodes CASSGVPQGEQYF.

The V gene is TRBV7-2, the J gene TRBJ2-1; possibly TRBD1 for D (5 bases). Germline CDR1 and CDR2: SGHTA and FQGNSA. The ends were cut back, 0 bases at V and 5 bases at J, with 11 bases in the middle. The CDR3 is 15 amino acids. CDR3 loop: CASSLAGLHNNEQFF. The CDR3 DNA is TGTGCCAGCAGCTTAGCGGGGCTACATAACAATGAGCAGTTCTTC. Looking up the rest from reference TRBV7-2 and TRBJ2-1 gives the full variable domain: GAGVSQSPSNKVTEKGKDVELRCDPISGHTALYWYRQSLGQGLEFLIYFQGNSAPDKSGLPSDRFSAERTGGSVSTLTIQRTQQEDSAVYLCASSLAGLHNNEQFFGPGTRLTVL.

The chain carries TRBV28 and TRBJ1-4, with TRBD1 matching 9 bases. The CDR3 is 16 amino acids. V lost 5 bases, J lost 6 bases, and 10 bases stayed unmatched. The germline gives CDR1 MDHEN, CDR2 SYDVKM. The CDR3 region has the DNA TGTGCCAGCAGTACGGGCCGGGACAGGGTATATGAAAAACTGTTTTTT. Its translation: CASSTGRDRVYEKLFF.

This rearrangement joins TRBV29-1 to TRBJ1-2; TRBD1 might be the D (6 bases). Trimming shortened V by 6 bases and J by 4 bases, and 18 bases separated the two germline ends. The CDR3 spans 14 residues. The V gene's germline CDR1 is SQVTM and CDR2 ANQGSEA. In nucleotides, the CDR3 is TGCAGCGTCCAACCGGGACATCTTCCCTATGGCTACACCTTC. It encodes CSVQPGHLPYGYTF.

V gene TRBV11-2 combines with J gene TRBJ1-2; 10 positions agree with TRBD1. This CDR3 has 15 amino acids. V shed 5 bases, J shed 6 bases, and the junction held 9 bases outside the gene matches. The V gene's germline CDR1 is SGHAT and CDR2 FQNNGV. The CDR3 region has the DNA TGTGCCAGCAGCCGACCCGGGACAGGGGACGATGGCTACACCTTC. This encodes CASSRPGTGDDGYTF.